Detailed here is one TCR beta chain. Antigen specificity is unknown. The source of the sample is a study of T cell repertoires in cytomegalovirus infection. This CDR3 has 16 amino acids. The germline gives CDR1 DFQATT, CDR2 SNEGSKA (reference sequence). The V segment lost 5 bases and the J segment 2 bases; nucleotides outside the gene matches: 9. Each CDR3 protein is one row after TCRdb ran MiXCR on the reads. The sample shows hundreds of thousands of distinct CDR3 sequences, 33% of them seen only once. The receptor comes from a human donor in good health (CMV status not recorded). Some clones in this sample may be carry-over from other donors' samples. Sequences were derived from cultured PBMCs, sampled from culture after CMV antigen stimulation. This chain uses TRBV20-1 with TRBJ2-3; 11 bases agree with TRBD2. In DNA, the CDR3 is TGCAGTGCTCTAATTAGCGGGGGGGCAGTCACAGATACGCAGTATTTT. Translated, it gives CSALISGGAVTDTQYF.